This T cell receptor beta chain was captured by sequencing in a study of blood T cell repertoires in COVID-19. Across the whole study: Samples taken during acute and convalescent COVID-19 were collected in the United States, Italy and Spain.

There are 15 residues in the CDR3. V was cut by 2 bases and J by 0 bases, with 8 bases left in between. Germline values: CDR1 SNHLY, CDR2 FYNNEI. The age range of participants was 18 to 89 years, with residence in approximately 25 US areas. In the original workflow: Researchers report that nucleated cell counts were estimated from reference gene primer amplification. TCRdb keeps only in-frame clones here, not all; method: immunoSEQ multiplex PCR. V and J calls and clone size follow that table, whereas D and trimming were derived from the DNA. The sample contains about 300,000 clones, around 87% of which appear only once.

Sequencing was done on a sample of PBMCs or T cells enriched from blood (not recorded which). This receptor was identified in a woman aged 18-29 years with acute COVID-19. The chain combines TRBV2 with TRBJ1-5; D is ambiguous. CDR3: CASSEYTHSNQPQHF. The DNA of the CDR3 is TGTGCCAGCAGTGAATACACCCATAGCAATCAGCCCCAGCATTTT.